These 32 T cell receptor beta chains were all obtained from the same sample, sequenced in a study of blood T cell repertoires in COVID-19. Clones were sequenced by immunoSEQ multiplex PCR, and TCRdb holds only the in-frame ones, with some missing. The sample has approximately 100,000 clones; roughly 89% are singletons. Source material: peripheral blood. The receptors derive from a human donor with COVID-19, enrolled during active disease. The donor label of this sample is uncertain.

This sequence joins TRBV6-6 and TRBJ1-5, with D maybe TRBD1 (6 bases). Germline lookup yields CDR1 MNHNY and CDR2 SVGAGI (reference sequence). The CDR3 sequence is 15 residues long. The ends were cut back, 1 base at V and 0 bases at J, with 7 bases in the middle. The chain's CDR3 is CASSYYRDSNQPQHF. The CDR3 DNA is TGTGCCAGCAGTTACTACAGGGATAGCAATCAGCCCCAGCATTTT.

The CDR3: CASSLTGTGGNQPQHF. The CDR3 DNA follows: TGTGCCAGCAGCTTAACCGGGACAGGGGGGAATCAGCCCCAGCATTTT. The chain uses TRBV11-1 and TRBJ1-5; 11 nucleotides align to TRBD1. Germline values: CDR1 SGHAT, CDR2 FQDESV (reference sequence). With 2 bases clipped from V and 4 bases from J, the junction kept 4 bases outside the gene matches. The CDR3 extends over 16 amino acids.

The genes are TRBV5-1 and TRBJ2-7, with 9 bases aligning to TRBD2. V was clipped by 5 bases and J by 6 bases; unmatched bases: 6. There are 13 residues in the CDR3. Germline lookup yields CDR1 SGHRS and CDR2 YFSETQ. The DNA of the CDR3 is TGCGCCAGCAGGGGAACTAGCGGGTTCGAGCAGTACTTC. Protein: CASRGTSGFEQYF. Combining the CDR3 with reference TRBV5-1 and TRBJ2-7 gives the whole variable domain KAGVTQTPRYLIKTRGQQVTLSCSPISGHRSVSWYQQTPGQGLQFLFEYFSETQRNKGNFPGRFSGRQFSNSRSEMNVSTLELGDSALYLCASRGTSGFEQYFGPGTRLTVT.

V gene TRBV5-4 combines with J gene TRBJ1-2; 9 bases fit TRBD1. This CDR3 has 15 residues. Germline lookup yields CDR1 SGHNT and CDR2 YYREEE (reference sequence). After removal of 0 bases from V and 3 bases from J, the junction contained 3 bases not matched to a gene. The CDR3 sequence: CASSLGQGGDYGYTF. CDR3 nucleotides: TGTGCCAGCAGCTTGGGACAGGGGGGGGACTATGGCTACACCTTC.

V usage is TRBV29-1 and J usage is TRBJ2-1, with 14 bases aligning to TRBD2. This CDR3 contains 15 residues. V trimming: 4 bases; J trimming: 3 bases; junction bases outside the gene matches: 2. CDR1 is SQVTM, CDR2 ANQGSEA, per germline. Written as DNA, the CDR3 is TGCAGCGTTGGAGGACTAGCGGGAGGCTACAATGAGCAGTTCTTC. It translates to CSVGGLAGGYNEQFF.

This clone has only one observation. V is TRBV4-1 and J is TRBJ1-1; 12 positions agree with TRBD1. Germline V lookup: CDR1 MGHRA, CDR2 YSYEKL. The J segment lost 6 bases and the V segment lost 1 base, leaving 6 bases of the junction unmatched. The CDR3 is 16 amino acids. Written as DNA, the CDR3 is TGCGCCAGCAGCCAAGTTCGCCGGGACAGGGGGCCTGAAGCTTTCTTT. It is translated as CASSQVRRDRGPEAFF.

The V gene is TRBV7-9, the J gene TRBJ2-1; D is possibly TRBD2 (7 bases). The germline gives CDR1 SEHNR, CDR2 FQNEAQ (reference sequence). This CDR3 spans 12 amino acids. Trimming pared 8 bases from V and 8 bases from J, leaving 13 bases between. The CDR3 region is CASDGGAHEQFF. The CDR3 DNA reads as TGTGCCAGCGATGGGGGGGCCCATGAGCAGTTCTTC.

V and J are TRBV5-1 and TRBJ1-1; perhaps TRBD1 as D (6 bases). V was shortened by 2 bases and J by 4 bases, with 9 bases between the two germline ends. CDR3 length equals 13 residues. Per the germline V gene, CDR1 is SGHRS and CDR2 is YFSETQ. CDR3 sequence reads: CASSLQGPTEAFF. In nucleotides, the CDR3 is TGCGCCAGCAGCTTACAGGGACCCACTGAAGCTTTCTTT.

The CDR3 region is CASTKYRDNEKLFF. As DNA, the CDR3 is TGTGCCAGCACCAAATACAGGGATAATGAAAAACTGTTTTTT. The chain is built from TRBV7-9 and TRBJ1-4; a possible D gene is TRBD1 (6 bases). CDR3 length: 14 residues. Germline assignment: CDR1 SEHNR and CDR2 FQNEAQ (reference sequence). Trimming shortened V by 7 bases and J by 4 bases, and 13 bases separated the two germline ends.

The J gene is TRBJ2-7, the V gene TRBV14; no firm D call. This CDR3 is 12 amino acids long. V lost 1 base and J 6 bases, leaving 7 bases between the germline ends. CDR1 is SGHDN, CDR2 FVKESK, per germline. The CDR3 loop reads CASSQAPFEQYF. CDR3 DNA: TGTGCCAGCAGCCAAGCCCCCTTCGAGCAGTACTTC.

The chain couples TRBV3-1 (or the pseudogene TRBV3-2) to TRBJ1-4; D is ambiguous. CDR3 length: 14 amino acids. Trimming shortened V by 5 bases and J by 8 bases, and 15 bases separated the two germline ends. Germline V lookup: CDR1 LGHDT, CDR2 YNNKEL (reference sequence). The CDR3 loop is CASSSNEGGEKLFF. CDR3 sequence (DNA): TGTGCCAGCAGCTCTAACGAGGGCGGAGAAAAACTGTTTTTT.

The chain links TRBV19 to TRBJ2-3; no firm D call. V shed 3 bases and J shed 5 bases, with 3 bases lying between them. Germline lookup yields CDR1 LNHDA and CDR2 SQIVND (reference sequence). The CDR3 has 11 amino acids. The CDR3 loop reads CASSIRDTQYF. The CDR3 region has the DNA TGTGCCAGTAGTATTAGAGATACGCAGTATTTT.

The V call is TRBV29-1, the J call TRBJ1-2, with 10 bases matching TRBD1. The CDR3 consists of 12 residues. The germline gives CDR1 SQVTM, CDR2 ANQGSEA. The J segment lost 5 bases and the V segment lost 7 bases, leaving 4 bases of the junction unmatched. The CDR3 reads CSAWTGGYGYTF. Written as DNA, the CDR3 is TGCAGCGCCTGGACAGGGGGGTATGGCTACACCTTC.

V usage is TRBV5-1 and J usage is TRBJ1-5; 9 bases match TRBD1. From germline, CDR1 is SGHRS and CDR2 YFSETQ. V was clipped by 4 bases and J by 6 bases; unmatched bases: 8. The CDR3 has 15 residues. CDR3 DNA sequence: TGCGCCAGCAGCCTAACAGGGGGCGACGGTCAGCCCCAGCATTTT. It is translated as CASSLTGGDGQPQHF.

The chain is built from TRBV7-7 and TRBJ2-7, with 11 bases aligning to TRBD2. With V trimmed by 1 base and J by 3 bases, 14 bases remained unmatched. The CDR3 length is 19 residues. The V gene's germline CDR1 is SSHAT and CDR2 FNYEAQ (reference sequence). The CDR3 region has the DNA TGTGCCAGCAGCTTAGGGCCCCGGATTAGCGGGGGGGCCATCTACGAGCAGTACTTC. This encodes CASSLGPRISGGAIYEQYF.

In its sample, this clone was seen once. The chain employs TRBV12-3 or TRBV12-4 and TRBJ1-2, with D unresolved. CDR3 length equals 13 residues. V was cut by 1 base and J by 4 bases, with 7 bases left in between. Here the CDR3 DNA reads TGTGCCAGCAGTTTAGGTCCAATCTATGGCTACACCTTC. It yields the protein CASSLGPIYGYTF.

This chain joins TRBV5-5 and TRBJ2-2, with a tentative D call TRBD1 (8 bases). The CDR3 loop spans 15 amino acids. Germline values: CDR1 SGHKS, CDR2 YYEKEE (reference sequence). Trimming cost V 2 bases and J 6 bases, with 14 bases left between them. This chain's CDR3 is CASSLTGGEAGELFF. The CDR3 DNA is TGTGCCAGCAGCTTAACAGGGGGGGAGGCCGGGGAGCTGTTTTTT.

The gene calls are TRBV5-6 and TRBJ2-3, with 7 bases fitting TRBD1. Unmatched junction bases numbered 11, after V lost 0 bases and J lost 7 bases. The germline V gene encodes CDR1 SGHDT and CDR2 YYEEEE. CDR3 length: 16 amino acids. CDR3 loop: CASSLGGQMPGNTQYF. The CDR3 nucleotides are TGTGCCAGCAGCTTGGGGGGACAGATGCCAGGGAATACGCAGTATTTT.

This rearrangement joins TRBV19 to TRBJ1-2, with D perhaps TRBD1 (6 bases). Germline CDR1 is LNHDA and CDR2 is SQIVND (reference sequence). The CDR3 is 14 amino acids. V was pared by 10 bases and J by 5 bases, with 20 bases between. The CDR3 nucleotides read TGTGCCACACGCCAGGACAGACAAATATATGGCTACACCTTC. Its translation: CATRQDRQIYGYTF.

The chain links TRBV7-9 to TRBJ2-5; 9 positions agree with TRBD1. Germline CDR1 SEHNR, CDR2 FQNEAQ (reference sequence). The trim removed 5 bases at V and 7 bases at J, leaving 11 bases unmatched. CDR3 size: 15 residues. The CDR3 protein is CASSNPGQGKWTQYF. DNA for the CDR3: TGTGCCAGCAGCAACCCGGGACAGGGCAAGTGGACCCAGTACTTC.

The chain links TRBV10-1 to TRBJ1-2; 8 bases line up with TRBD1. The germline CDR1 and CDR2 sequences are WNHNN and SYGVQD (reference sequence). This CDR3 spans 15 amino acids. After removal of 5 bases from V and 5 bases from J, the junction contained 10 bases not matched to a gene. In nucleotides, the CDR3 is TGCGCCAGCAGTCCCGGACAGGGCCCTTTTTATGGCTACACCTTC. This gives the protein CASSPGQGPFYGYTF.

The V call is TRBV7-3, the J call TRBJ2-1; D is perhaps TRBD1 (5 bases). The germline CDR1 and CDR2 sequences are SGHTA and FQGTGA. V was shortened by 5 bases and J by 5 bases, with 10 bases between the two germline ends. This CDR3 contains 13 residues. CDR3 loop: CASSVDRNNEQFF. CDR3 coding DNA: TGTGCCAGCAGCGTAGACAGAAACAATGAGCAGTTCTTC.

V is TRBV5-4 and J is TRBJ1-4; 8 bases are a match to TRBD1. Germline CDR1 reads SGHNT; CDR2 reads YYREEE (reference sequence). The CDR3 contains 14 residues. V dropped 4 bases and J dropped 7; count of bases not matched to a gene: 6. This CDR3 is CASSLGDRSEKLFF. The CDR3 nucleotides read TGTGCCAGCAGCCTTGGGGACAGGAGTGAAAAACTGTTTTTT. The full variable domain, with the rest looked up from reference TRBV5-4 and TRBJ1-4, is ETGVTQSPTHLIKTRGQQVTLRCSSQSGHNTVSWYQQALGQGPQFIFQYYREEENGRGNFPPRFSGLQFPNYSSELNVNALELDDSALYLCASSLGDRSEKLFFGSGTQLSVL.

The J gene is TRBJ2-4, the V gene TRBV2; the D gene is possibly TRBD1 (5 bases). CDR1 SNHLY and CDR2 FYNNEI come from the germline V gene. With 2 bases removed from V and 0 bases from J, the gap between germline ends came to 14 bases. This CDR3 spans 17 amino acids. The CDR3 nucleotides are TGTGCCAGCAGTGAAAGGCTTCAGGGAAGAGCCAAAAACATTCAGTACTTC. Protein product: CASSERLQGRAKNIQYF.

The chain is built from TRBV5-1 and TRBJ2-1, with a weak D call TRBD1 (6 bases). This CDR3 is 11 amino acids long. V was trimmed by 0 bases and J by 15 bases, leaving 10 bases between them. Germline V lookup: CDR1 SGHRS, CDR2 YFSETQ. CDR3 nucleotides: TGCGCCAGCAGCTTGGACAGGGTTTGGTTCTTC. This encodes CASSLDRVWFF.

The chain couples TRBV7-3 to TRBJ2-3, with 7 positions matching TRBD2. CDR1 is SGHTA and CDR2 is FQGTGA in the germline V gene. The CDR3 extends over 14 amino acids. Trimming removed 2 bases from V and 1 base from J; junction bases left unmatched: 0. The CDR3 region is CASSLAGGTDTQYF. The CDR3 DNA sequence: TGTGCCAGCAGCTTAGCGGGGGGCACAGATACGCAGTATTTT.

This clone was counted between two and nine times. V usage is TRBV29-1 and J usage is TRBJ1-5; D may be TRBD1 (6 bases). Trimming took off 6 bases at V and 2 bases at J, with 11 bases between the two ends. The CDR3 contains 13 residues. Germline V gene sequence: CDR1 SQVTM, CDR2 ANQGSEA. The CDR3 region has the DNA TGCAGCGTACAACAGGGTGGCAATCAGCCCCAGCATTTT. As protein: CSVQQGGNQPQHF.

The V gene is TRBV29-1, the J gene TRBJ1-1; 8 nucleotides agree with TRBD1. V was pared by 8 bases and J by 0 bases, with 20 bases of the junction left unmatched. Germline V CDR1 and CDR2: SQVTM, ANQGSEA. This CDR3 comprises 18 residues. For the CDR3, the DNA is TGCAGCATTGGGTCGGGGTTCGGGACAGGAGGGATGAACACTGAAGCTTTCTTT. Its protein product is CSIGSGFGTGGMNTEAFF.

The rearrangement uses TRBV6-5 and TRBJ1-5; D gene uncertain. CDR1 is MNHEY and CDR2 is SVGAGI in the germline V gene. V was cut by 8 bases and J by 4 bases, with 12 bases left in between. This CDR3 contains 13 residues. This CDR3 is CASSERGNQPQHF. The CDR3 bases are TGTGCCAGCTCCGAGCGGGGAAATCAGCCCCAGCATTTT.

J is TRBJ2-7 and V is TRBV19; 8 nucleotides match TRBD2. This CDR3 comprises 14 residues. The V and J ends lost 3 bases and 6 bases, in that order; junction bases with no gene match: 7. CDR1 and CDR2 (germline): LNHDA, SQIVND (reference sequence). Here the CDR3 DNA reads TGTGCCAGTAGTATCGGGAGGGAGGGGTTCGAGCAGTACTTC. This codes for CASSIGREGFEQYF.

J is TRBJ2-5 and V is TRBV19; TRBD1 might be the D (6 bases). Germline CDR1 and CDR2: LNHDA and SQIVND (reference sequence). This CDR3 spans 13 amino acids. Trimming took 6 bases from V and 2 from J, leaving 10 bases between them. The CDR3 nucleotides read TGTGCCAGTAGCCCCAGGGGACAAGAGACCCAGTACTTC. The encoded protein is CASSPRGQETQYF.

The J gene is TRBJ2-2, the V gene TRBV9; D is possibly TRBD1 (5 bases). The CDR3 length is 15 residues. V dropped 2 bases and J dropped 3 bases, with 11 bases sitting between them. The germline gives CDR1 SGDLS, CDR2 YYNGEE. CDR3 loop: CASSVGPGYTGELFF. Here the CDR3 DNA reads TGTGCCAGCAGCGTGGGGCCAGGGTACACCGGGGAGCTGTTTTTT.